This T cell receptor beta chain derives from a study of T cell responses to AZD1222 COVID-19 vaccine. Comments on this clone: Its antigen is not known.

TCRdb's table, derived via immunoSEQ multiplex PCR, lists solely in-frame clones and lacks some. Of tens of thousands of clones detected, roughly nine tenths appear once; the ten largest clones hold around 1.2%. Study findings and constraints: Repertoires in all cases were sampled only once the peak T cell response had passed. Rises in breadth and depth of Spike-specific TCRs came after two AZD1222 doses.

Germline V gene sequence: CDR1 LNHDA, CDR2 SQIVND (reference sequence). V was trimmed by 0 bases and J by 2 bases, leaving 4 bases between them. The CDR3 has 13 residues. The origin of this receptor is an adult who received the AZD1222 COVID-19 vaccine. The source was peripheral blood, collected 28 days after the second AZD1222 dose. V usage is TRBV19 and J usage is TRBJ1-2; D gene ambiguous. Here the CDR3 reads CASSIDPNYGYTF. The DNA of the CDR3 is TGTGCCAGTAGTATAGACCCAAACTATGGCTACACCTTC.